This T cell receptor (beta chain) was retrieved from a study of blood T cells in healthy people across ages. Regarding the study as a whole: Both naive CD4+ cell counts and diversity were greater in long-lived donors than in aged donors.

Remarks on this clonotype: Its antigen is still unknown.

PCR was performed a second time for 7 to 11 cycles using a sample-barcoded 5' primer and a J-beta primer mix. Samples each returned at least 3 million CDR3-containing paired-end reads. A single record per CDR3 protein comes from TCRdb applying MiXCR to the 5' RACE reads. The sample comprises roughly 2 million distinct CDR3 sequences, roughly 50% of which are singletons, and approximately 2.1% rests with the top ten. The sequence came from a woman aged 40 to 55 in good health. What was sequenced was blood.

The CDR3 nucleotides read TGTGCCAGTAGTGAAAGGACAGGGGACGAGCAGTTCTTC. The encoded protein is CASSERTGDEQFF. The rearrangement uses TRBV19 and TRBJ2-1; 9 bases are a match to TRBD1. Germline lookup yields CDR1 LNHDA and CDR2 SQIVND (reference sequence). V shed 5 bases and J 10 bases; nucleotides not matched to a gene: 6. This CDR3 is 13 amino acids long.